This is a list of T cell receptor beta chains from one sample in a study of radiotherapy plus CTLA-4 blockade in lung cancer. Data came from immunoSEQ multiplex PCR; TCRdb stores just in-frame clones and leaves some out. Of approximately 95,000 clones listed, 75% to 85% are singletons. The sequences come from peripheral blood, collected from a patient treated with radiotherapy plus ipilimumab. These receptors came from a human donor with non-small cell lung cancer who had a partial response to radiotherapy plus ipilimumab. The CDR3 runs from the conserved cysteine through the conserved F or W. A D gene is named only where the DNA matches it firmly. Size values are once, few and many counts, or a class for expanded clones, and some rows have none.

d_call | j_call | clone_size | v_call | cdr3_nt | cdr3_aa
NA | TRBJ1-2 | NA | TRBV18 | TGTGCCAGCTCACCGTTCACTACGGGGGGCCCTAACTATGGCTACACCTTC | CASSPFTTGGPNYGYTF
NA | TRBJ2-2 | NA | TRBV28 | TGTGCCAGCAGCAGGGGTGACACCGGGGAGCTGTTTTTT | CASSRGDTGELFF
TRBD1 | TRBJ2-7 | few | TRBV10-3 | TGTGCCATCAGTCGGGACAGGGAGTACGAGCAGTACTTC | CAISRDREYEQYF
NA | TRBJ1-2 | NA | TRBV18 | TGTGCCAGCTCAACGAAATCGGCGGAAATTTATGGCTACACCTTC | CASSTKSAEIYGYTF
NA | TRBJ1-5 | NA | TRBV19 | TGTGCCAGTAGCCACAAGGGGAATCAGCCCCAGCATTTT | CASSHKGNQPQHF
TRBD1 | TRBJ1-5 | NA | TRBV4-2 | TGTGCCAGCAGCCCTTCGGACAGGGCGATCAATCAGCCCCAGCATTTT | CASSPSDRAINQPQHF
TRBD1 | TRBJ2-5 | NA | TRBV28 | TGTGCCAGCAGTTTAAGCCGACAGGGGGCGGCCCAAGAGACCCAGTACTTC | CASSLSRQGAAQETQYF
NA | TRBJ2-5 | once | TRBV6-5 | TGTGCCAGCAGTCAGGGGGGTAGGGGAGAGACCCAGTACTTC | CASSQGGRGETQYF
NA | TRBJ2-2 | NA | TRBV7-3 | TGTGCCAGCAGCCTACAGGGCTTGAACACCGGGGAGCTGTTTTTT | CASSLQGLNTGELFF
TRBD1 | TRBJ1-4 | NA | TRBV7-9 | TGTGCCAGCAGCTTTTGGACAGGGGCAACTAATGAAAAACTGTTTTTT | CASSFWTGATNEKLFF
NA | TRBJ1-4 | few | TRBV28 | TGTGCCAGCAGTTTAGGAGGGGCAACTAATGAAAAACTGTTTTTT | CASSLGGATNEKLFF
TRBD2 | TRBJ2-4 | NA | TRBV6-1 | TGTGCCAGCAGGCGGGAGAGGAAAAACATTCAGTACTTC | CASRRERKNIQYF
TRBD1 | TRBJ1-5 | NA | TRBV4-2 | TGTGCCAGCAGCCAAGGTGGGACAGGGGTCGGCAATCAGCCCCAGCATTTT | CASSQGGTGVGNQPQHF
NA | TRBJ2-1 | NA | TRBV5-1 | TGCGCCAGCAGCTTGTCACCCCGGGATGAGCAGTTCTTC | CASSLSPRDEQFF
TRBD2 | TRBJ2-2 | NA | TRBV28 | TGTGCCAGCAGTTCGGGAGGGGACCCGAACACCGGGGAGCTGTTTTTT | CASSSGGDPNTGELFF
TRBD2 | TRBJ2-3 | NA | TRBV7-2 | TGTGCCGATGGACTAGTCGGCACAGATACGCAGTATTTT | CADGLVGTDTQYF
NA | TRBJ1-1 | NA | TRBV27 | TGTGCCAGCAGTTTAGGGGGGAGGGCTTTCTTT | CASSLGGRAFF
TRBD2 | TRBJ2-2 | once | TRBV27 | TGTGCCAGCAGTTCAGCCCAGAGGCGGGAGCCGACCGGGGAGCTGTTTTTT | CASSSAQRREPTGELFF
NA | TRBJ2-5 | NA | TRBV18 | TGTGCCAGCTCACCACCGCAGAACCAAGAGACCCAGTACTTC | CASSPPQNQETQYF
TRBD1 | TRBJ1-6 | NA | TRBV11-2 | TGTGCCAGCAGCTTCGCCCCCAACAGGGGTGGGTCACCCCTCCACTTT | CASSFAPNRGGSPLHF
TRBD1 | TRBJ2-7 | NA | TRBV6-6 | TGTGCCAGCAGTTCCGGACAGGCGAGGGAGCAGTACTTC | CASSSGQAREQYF
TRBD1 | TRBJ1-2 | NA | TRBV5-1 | TGCGCCAGCAGCCCACAGACAGGGGTGGGCTATGGCTACACCTTC | CASSPQTGVGYGYTF
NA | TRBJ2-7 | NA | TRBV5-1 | TGCGCCAGCAGGGAGTGGGGCGGGAAGTCTCGCGAGCAGTACTTC | CASREWGGKSREQYF
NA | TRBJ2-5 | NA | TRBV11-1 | TGTGCCAGCAGCACACAGGGCTGGGCAGAGACCCAGTACTTC | CASSTQGWAETQYF
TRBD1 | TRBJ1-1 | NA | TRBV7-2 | TGTGCCAGCAGTTACCTCCAGGGGGGAGTGACTGAAGCTTTCTTT | CASSYLQGGVTEAFF
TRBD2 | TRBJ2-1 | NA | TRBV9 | TGTGCCAGCAGCGTAGGTGGGACTAGCGGGAGATTCAACAATGAGCAGTTCTTC | CASSVGGTSGRFNNEQFF
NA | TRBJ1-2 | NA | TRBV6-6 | TGTGCCAGCAGTCCTGAGCAGGTATATTATGGCTACACCTTC | CASSPEQVYYGYTF
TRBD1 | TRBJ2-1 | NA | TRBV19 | TGTGCCAGTAGTCTTCAGGGGGCGGTAGAGCAGTTCTTC | CASSLQGAVEQFF
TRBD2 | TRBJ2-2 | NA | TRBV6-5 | TGTGCCAGCAGTCCTAGCGGGGGCGGGGAGCTGTTTTTT | CASSPSGGGELFF
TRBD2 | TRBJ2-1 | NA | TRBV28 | TGTGCCAGCAGTTTAAGGGGTGCGGGGGATTCCTACAATGAGCAGTTCTTC | CASSLRGAGDSYNEQFF
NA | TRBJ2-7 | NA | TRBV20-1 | TGCAGTGCGAGCAGGGGCGACGAGCAGTACTTC | CSASRGDEQYF
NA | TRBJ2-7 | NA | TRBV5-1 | TGCGCCAGCAGCTTCCGACAGGTACAGACTAATCGATGGAGCGGTCCCTACGAGCAGTACTTC | CASSFRQVQTNRWSGPYEQYF
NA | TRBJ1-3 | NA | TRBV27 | TGTGCCAGCAGTCGCGCCGGAGGGACGACCGGAAACACCATATATTTT | CASSRAGGTTGNTIYF
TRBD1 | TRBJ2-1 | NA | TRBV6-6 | TGTGCCAGCAGTTACCCGGGACAGGGTATATCTGGTGAGCAGTTCTTC | CASSYPGQGISGEQFF
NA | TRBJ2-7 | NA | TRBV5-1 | TGCGCCAGCAGCTTGGAGGCACGGGTCTACGAGCAGTACTTC | CASSLEARVYEQYF
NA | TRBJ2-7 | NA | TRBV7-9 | TGTGCCAGCAGCTTAGGGACAGCACCCTACGAGCAGTACTTC | CASSLGTAPYEQYF
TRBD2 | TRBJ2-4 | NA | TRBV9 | TGTGCCAGCAGCGTAATAGGCTGGCTAGCGGGAGGAGGAAACATTCAGTACTTC | CASSVIGWLAGGGNIQYF
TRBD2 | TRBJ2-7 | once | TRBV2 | TGTGCCAGCAGGGGGGGGACCTTCAACTACGAGCAGTACTTC | CASRGGTFNYEQYF
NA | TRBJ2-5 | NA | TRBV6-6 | TGTGCCAGCAGCTCGTCTCTGGAGACCCAGTACTTC | CASSSSLETQYF
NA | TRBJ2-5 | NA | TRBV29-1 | TGCAGCGTTCGTGAAAGGGGAGGAGAGACCCAGTACTTC | CSVRERGGETQYF
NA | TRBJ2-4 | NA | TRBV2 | TGTGCCAGCAGTGGACTGACAGGCCTAAGCATTCAGTACTTC | CASSGLTGLSIQYF
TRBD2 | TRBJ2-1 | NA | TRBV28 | TGTGCCAGCAGCAGCTTAGGACTAGCGGGAGGGCCATACAATGAGCAGTTCTTC | CASSSLGLAGGPYNEQFF